A single sample gave rise to the 12 T cell receptor beta chains below, sequenced in a study of blood T cell repertoires in COVID-19. Generated by immunoSEQ multiplex PCR, the TCRdb table keeps only in-frame clones and is missing some. Of hundreds of thousands of clones listed, 84% are singletons. The material sequenced was peripheral blood. The receptors derive from a man under 40 with active or convalescent COVID-19.

This chain links TRBV5-4 with TRBJ1-4; D not certain. V was clipped by 0 bases and J by 2 bases, with 8 bases between them. CDR3 size: 15 residues. Germline values: CDR1 SGHNT, CDR2 YYREEE (reference sequence). CDR3 DNA sequence: TGTGCCAGCAGCTTGGCCGGCAGGACTAATGAAAAACTGTTTTTT. Translated, it gives CASSLAGRTNEKLFF.

The gene calls are TRBV6-5 and TRBJ1-5; D is uncertain. V lost 6 bases and J 6 bases, leaving 12 bases between the germline ends. The CDR3 loop spans 13 amino acids. The germline gives CDR1 MNHEY, CDR2 SVGAGI. Written as DNA, the CDR3 is TGTGCCAGCAGCTTAGTCGAGGGTCAGCCCCAGCATTTT. It translates to CASSLVEGQPQHF.

The chain recombines TRBV19 with TRBJ1-2, with 8 nucleotides matching TRBD1. CDR3 length equals 13 residues. Germline values: CDR1 LNHDA, CDR2 SQIVND (reference sequence). Trimming at V came to 6 bases and at J to 8 bases, leaving 8 bases not matched to a gene. The DNA of the CDR3 is TGTGCCAGTAGACACAGGGGGGCAGAGGGCTACACCTTC. It translates to CASRHRGAEGYTF.

This clone has just one count. The J gene is TRBJ2-7, the V gene TRBV3-1 (or the pseudogene TRBV3-2), with D perhaps TRBD1 (6 bases). There are 15 residues in the CDR3. Trimming took 0 bases from V and 7 from J, leaving 16 bases between them. CDR1 is LGHDT and CDR2 is YNNKEL in the germline V gene (reference sequence). The CDR3 is CASSQDYEGVLEQYF. In DNA form, the CDR3 reads TGTGCCAGCAGCCAAGATTACGAGGGGGTCTTGGAGCAGTACTTC.

This clone appeared once. This chain joins TRBV28 and TRBJ1-1; D gene unclear. Trimming removed 6 bases from V and 10 bases from J, with 18 bases in between. Germline V gives CDR1 MDHEN, CDR2 SYDVKM. This CDR3 spans 13 amino acids. CDR3 amino acids: CASSIAVGKGAFF. The CDR3 nucleotides are TGTGCCAGCAGCATAGCCGTAGGAAAAGGAGCTTTCTTT.

This chain joins TRBV11-2 and TRBJ2-4; 7 bases are shared with TRBD1. With V trimmed by 0 bases and J by 2 bases, 13 bases remained unmatched. CDR1 SGHAT and CDR2 FQNNGV come from the germline V gene. CDR3 size: 19 residues. This chain's CDR3 is CASSLDAVRQGLTKNIQYF. DNA for the CDR3: TGTGCCAGCAGCTTAGATGCGGTCCGACAGGGCTTGACCAAAAACATTCAGTACTTC.

This sequence joins TRBV18 and TRBJ2-4, with 8 bases matching TRBD2. V was pared by 3 bases and J by 5 bases, with 9 bases of the junction left unmatched. The CDR3 loop spans 16 amino acids. Per germline, CDR1 KGHSH and CDR2 LQKENI. This CDR3 reads CASSPTGGRSQNIQYF. The CDR3 nucleotides are TGTGCCAGCTCACCCACCGGCGGGAGGTCCCAAAACATTCAGTACTTC.

This clone was found a few times. The chain recombines TRBV3-1 (or the pseudogene TRBV3-2) with TRBJ2-1, with 12 bases fitting TRBD2. The CDR3 extends over 12 amino acids. In germline, CDR1 is LGHDT, CDR2 YNNKEL (reference sequence). V lost 5 bases to trimming and J lost 12 bases; unmatched junction nucleotides: 2. The CDR3 sequence: CASSSTSGGQFF. The CDR3, as DNA: TGTGCCAGCAGCTCGACTAGCGGGGGGCAGTTCTTC.

The V call is TRBV7-2, the J call TRBJ2-1; 16 bases are shared with TRBD2. This CDR3 is built from 16 residues. Germline-derived CDR1 and CDR2 are SGHTA and FQGNSA. Germline trimming cut 3 bases from V and 6 bases from J; bases unmatched to any gene: 2. CDR3 in DNA: TGTGCCAGCAGCTTGGGACTAGCGGGGGGGCCCAATGAGCAGTTCTTC. Translation gives CASSLGLAGGPNEQFF.

The sample holds a few counts of this clone. The chain uses TRBV6-6 and TRBJ1-5; 8 bases map to TRBD1. Per the germline V gene, CDR1 is MNHNY and CDR2 is SVGAGI (reference sequence). The CDR3 totals 15 residues. The V and J ends lost 8 bases and 2 bases, in that order; junction bases with no gene match: 8. CDR3 loop: CASSTDRAGNQPQHF. In DNA form, the CDR3 reads TGTGCCAGCTCCACGGACAGGGCAGGCAATCAGCCCCAGCATTTT.

The chain is built from TRBV5-4 and TRBJ2-2; TRBD1 might be the D (5 bases). The CDR3 is 17 amino acids. CDR1 is SGHNT and CDR2 is YYREEE in the germline V gene (reference sequence). V lost 3 bases to trimming and J lost 1 base, with 16 bases between them. CDR3 coding DNA: TGTGCCAGCAGCTCCCCGACCCGTACAGGGAACACCGGGGAGCTGTTTTTT. This translates into CASSSPTRTGNTGELFF.

The chain couples TRBV5-6 to TRBJ2-7; TRBD1 aligns across 8 bases. The germline gives CDR1 SGHDT, CDR2 YYEEEE. Trimming cost V 4 bases and J 2 bases; bases outside gene matches: 8. The CDR3 runs 15 residues. The CDR3 DNA reads as TGTGCCAGCAGCCCCATCGGACAGGGTACCTACGAGCAGTACTTC. This encodes CASSPIGQGTYEQYF. Full variable domain (rest looked up from reference TRBV5-6 and TRBJ2-7): DAGVTQSPTHLIKTRGQQVTLRCSPKSGHDTVSWYQQALGQGPQFIFQYYEEEERQRGNFPDRFSGHQFPNYSSELNVNALLLGDSALYLCASSPIGQGTYEQYFGPGTRLTVT.